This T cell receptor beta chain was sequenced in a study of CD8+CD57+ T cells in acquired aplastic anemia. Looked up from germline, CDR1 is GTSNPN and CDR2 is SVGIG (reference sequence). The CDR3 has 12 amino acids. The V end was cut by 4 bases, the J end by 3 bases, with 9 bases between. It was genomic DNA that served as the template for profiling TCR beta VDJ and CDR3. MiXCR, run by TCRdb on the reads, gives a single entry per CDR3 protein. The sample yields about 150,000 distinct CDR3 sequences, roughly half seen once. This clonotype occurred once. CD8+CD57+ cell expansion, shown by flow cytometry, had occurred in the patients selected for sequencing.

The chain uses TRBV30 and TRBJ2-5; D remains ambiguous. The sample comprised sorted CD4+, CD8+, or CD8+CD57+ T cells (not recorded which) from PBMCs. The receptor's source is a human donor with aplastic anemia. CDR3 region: CAWTLSEETQYF. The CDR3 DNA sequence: TGTGCCTGGACTCTAAGCGAAGAGACCCAGTACTTC. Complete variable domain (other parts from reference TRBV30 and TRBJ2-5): SQTIHQWPATLVQPVGSPLSLECTVEGTSNPNLYWYRQAAGRGLQLLFYSVGIGQISSEVPQNLSASRPQDRQFILSSKKLLLSDSGFYLCAWTLSEETQYFGPGTRLLVL.